Listed here is a single T cell receptor (beta chain). What it binds is not known. This entry belongs to a study of T cell responses to AZD1222 COVID-19 vaccine. On the study more broadly: Some second doses came at about 4 weeks and others at about 12 weeks; these were pooled.

The data were produced by immunoSEQ multiplex PCR, yet TCRdb's version contains in-frame clones alone and is incomplete. The sample lists 90,000 to 110,000 clones; more than 70% were seen once. General study results and limits: The sample set comprised mostly white British donors with more females, and clonal diversity was possibly underestimated. There were repertoire samples only from the period after the peak T cell response.

CDR1 and CDR2 (germline): MNHEY, SVGAGI. The V gene lost 5 bases and the J gene lost 8 bases, with 15 bases spanning the gap. The CDR3 is 13 residues long. This TCR was recovered from an adult in good health. The chain combines TRBV6-5 with TRBJ1-1, with D perhaps TRBD1 (5 bases). The sequenced sample was peripheral blood, obtained on day 0 of AZD1222 vaccination. In nucleotides, the CDR3 is TGTGCCAGCAGTCGGGACCGAATGGGAGAAGCTTTCTTT. This codes for CASSRDRMGEAFF.